The sequence of this T cell receptor (beta chain) was determined in a study of blood T cell repertoires in COVID-19. Study-wide background: PBMCs, B-cell-depleted T cells, or T cells provided the cDNA or gDNA that made up the material.

Germline-derived CDR1 and CDR2 are GTSNPN and SVGIG (reference sequence). V was cut by 8 bases and J by 7 bases, with 15 bases left in between. The CDR3 consists of 13 residues. The participants were between roughly 18 and 89 years old and came from about two dozen US areas. Donors in Cohort 3 who had recovered were those with two negative PCRs, healthcare professional clearance, or resolution of their symptoms. Sequenced by immunoSEQ multiplex PCR; TCRdb stores in-frame clones only, minus some. The top ten clones hold under 2.5% of a sample with a few hundred thousand clones, approximately 83% of them seen once.

Sequences were obtained from PBMCs or T cells enriched from blood (not recorded which). The chain recombines TRBV30 with TRBJ1-6; D perhaps matches TRBD1 (6 bases). The receptor comes from a man under 40 who had recovered from COVID-19. CDR3 amino acids: CAHRAGMNSPLHF. The CDR3 bases are TGTGCCCACAGGGCAGGAATGAATTCACCCCTCCACTTT.